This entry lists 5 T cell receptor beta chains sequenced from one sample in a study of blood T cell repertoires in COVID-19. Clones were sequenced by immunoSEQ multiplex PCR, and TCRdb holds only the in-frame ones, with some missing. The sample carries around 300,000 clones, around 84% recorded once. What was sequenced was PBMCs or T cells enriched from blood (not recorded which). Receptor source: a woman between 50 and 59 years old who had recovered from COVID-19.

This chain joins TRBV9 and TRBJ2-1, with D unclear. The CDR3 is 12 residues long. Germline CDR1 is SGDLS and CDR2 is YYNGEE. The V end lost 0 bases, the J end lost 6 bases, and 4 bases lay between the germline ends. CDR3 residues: CASSVGLNEQFF. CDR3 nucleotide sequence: TGTGCCAGCAGCGTAGGGCTCAATGAGCAGTTCTTC.

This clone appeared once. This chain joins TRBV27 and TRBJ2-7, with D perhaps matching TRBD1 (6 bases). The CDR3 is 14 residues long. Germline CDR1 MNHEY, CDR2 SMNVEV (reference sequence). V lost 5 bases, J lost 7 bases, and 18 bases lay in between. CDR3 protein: CASSREGGTGEQYF. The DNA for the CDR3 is TGTGCCAGCAGTCGCGAAGGGGGTACTGGGGAGCAGTACTTC.

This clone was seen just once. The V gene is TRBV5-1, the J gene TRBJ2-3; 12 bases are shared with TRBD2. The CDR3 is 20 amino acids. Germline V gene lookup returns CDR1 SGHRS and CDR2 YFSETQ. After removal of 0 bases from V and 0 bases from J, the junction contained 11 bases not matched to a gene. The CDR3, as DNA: TGCGCCAGCAGCTTGGATCCTAGCGGGGGGGCTACGAAAAGCACAGATACGCAGTATTTT. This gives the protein CASSLDPSGGATKSTDTQYF.

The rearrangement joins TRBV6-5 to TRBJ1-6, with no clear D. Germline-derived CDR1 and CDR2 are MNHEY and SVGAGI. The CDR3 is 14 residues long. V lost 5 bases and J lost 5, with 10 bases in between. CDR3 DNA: TGTGCCAGCAGTCAGAATGTCAATAATTCACCCCTCCACTTT. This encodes CASSQNVNNSPLHF.

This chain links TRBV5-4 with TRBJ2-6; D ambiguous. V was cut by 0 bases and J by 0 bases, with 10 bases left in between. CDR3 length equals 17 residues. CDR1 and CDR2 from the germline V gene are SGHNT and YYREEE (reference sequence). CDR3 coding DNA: TGTGCCAGCAGCTTGGGGCCCACCAGCTCTGGGGCCAACGTCCTGACTTTC. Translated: CASSLGPTSSGANVLTF.